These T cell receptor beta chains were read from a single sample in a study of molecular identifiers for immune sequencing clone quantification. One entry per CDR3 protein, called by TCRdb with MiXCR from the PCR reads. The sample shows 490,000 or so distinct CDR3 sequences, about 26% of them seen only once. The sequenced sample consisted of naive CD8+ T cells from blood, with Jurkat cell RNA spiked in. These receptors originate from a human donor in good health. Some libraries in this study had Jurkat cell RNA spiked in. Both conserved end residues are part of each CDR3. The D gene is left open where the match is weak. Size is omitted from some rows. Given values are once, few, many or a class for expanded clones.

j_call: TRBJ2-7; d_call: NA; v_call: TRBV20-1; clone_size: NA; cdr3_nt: TGCAGTGCTAGAGAGGGGGATCCCTACGAGCAGTACTTC; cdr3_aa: CSAREGDPYEQYF
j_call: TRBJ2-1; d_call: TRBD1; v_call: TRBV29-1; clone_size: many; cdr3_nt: TGCAGCGTTGCCGGGACAGGGACCTACAATGAGCAGTTCTTC; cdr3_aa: CSVAGTGTYNEQFF
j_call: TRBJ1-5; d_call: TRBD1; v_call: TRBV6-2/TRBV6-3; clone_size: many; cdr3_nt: TGTGCCAGCAGTACCTTTAACAGGGGCGATCAGCCCCAGCATTTT; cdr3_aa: CASSTFNRGDQPQHF
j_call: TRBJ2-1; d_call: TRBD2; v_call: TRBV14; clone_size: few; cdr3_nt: TGTGCCAGCAGCCAAGAACTAGCGGGAGGTATAAGCTCCTACAATGAGCAGTTCTTC; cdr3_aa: CASSQELAGGISSYNEQFF
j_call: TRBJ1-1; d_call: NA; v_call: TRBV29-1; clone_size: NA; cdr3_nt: TGCAGCGTTGAGGTCAACGCTGAAGCTTTCTTT; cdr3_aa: CSVEVNAEAFF
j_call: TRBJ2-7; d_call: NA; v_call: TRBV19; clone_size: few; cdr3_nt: TGTGCCAGTACCCCGGGAACGGACTACGAGCAGTACTTC; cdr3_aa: CASTPGTDYEQYF
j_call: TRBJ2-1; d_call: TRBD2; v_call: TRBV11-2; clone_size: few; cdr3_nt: TGTGCCAGCAGCTATACTAGCGGGGGGCGGGATGAGCAGTTCTTC; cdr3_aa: CASSYTSGGRDEQFF
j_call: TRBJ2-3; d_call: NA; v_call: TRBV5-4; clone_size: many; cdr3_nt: TGTGCCAGCAGCCCTAACCCGGACTATCAGGTTACGCAGTATTTT; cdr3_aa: CASSPNPDYQVTQYF
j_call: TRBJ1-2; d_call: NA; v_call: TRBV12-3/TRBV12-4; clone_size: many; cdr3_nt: TGTGCCAGCAGTTTTGGTCAGAATGGCTACACCTTC; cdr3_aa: CASSFGQNGYTF
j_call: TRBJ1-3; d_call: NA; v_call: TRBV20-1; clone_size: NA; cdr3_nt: TGCAGTGCTAGAGATTTGCCAGCTGGAAACACCATATATTTT; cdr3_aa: CSARDLPAGNTIYF
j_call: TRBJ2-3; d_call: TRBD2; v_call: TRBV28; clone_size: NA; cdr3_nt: TGTGCCAGCAGTTTGCGACTAGCGGGACGCATCGGGGGGCAGTATTTT; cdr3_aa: CASSLRLAGRIGGQYF
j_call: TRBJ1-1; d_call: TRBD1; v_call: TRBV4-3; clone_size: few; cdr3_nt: TGCGCCAGCAGCCAAGTTATTAGCTCCAGGGGGCATGAAGCTTTCTTT; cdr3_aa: CASSQVISSRGHEAFF
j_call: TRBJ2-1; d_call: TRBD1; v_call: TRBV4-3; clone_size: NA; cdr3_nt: TGCGCCAGCAGCCAAGGGACAGGGGGGGGTAATGAGCAGTTCTTC; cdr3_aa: CASSQGTGGGNEQFF
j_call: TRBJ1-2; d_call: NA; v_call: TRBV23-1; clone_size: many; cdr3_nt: TGCGCCAGCAGTCAATCGAAGGGCCGCTATGGCTACACCTTC; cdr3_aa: CASSQSKGRYGYTF
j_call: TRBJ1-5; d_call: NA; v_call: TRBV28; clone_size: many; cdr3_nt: TGTGCCAGCAGTTTAGTGGACACCAATCAGCCCCAGCATTTT; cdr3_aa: CASSLVDTNQPQHF
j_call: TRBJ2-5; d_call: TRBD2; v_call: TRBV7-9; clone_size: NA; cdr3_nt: TGTGCCAGCAGCTTTTCGACTAGCGGGAGTAGAGAGACCCAGTACTTC; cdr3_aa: CASSFSTSGSRETQYF
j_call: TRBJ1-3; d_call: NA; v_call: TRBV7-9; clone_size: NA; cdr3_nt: TGTGCCAGCAGCCACCGGGGGGGAACGCTTGGAAACACCATATATTTT; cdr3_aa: CASSHRGGTLGNTIYF
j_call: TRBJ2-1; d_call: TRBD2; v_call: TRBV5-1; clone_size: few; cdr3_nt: TGCGCCAGCAAACTAGCGGATTCCTACAATGAGCAGTTCTTC; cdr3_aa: CASKLADSYNEQFF
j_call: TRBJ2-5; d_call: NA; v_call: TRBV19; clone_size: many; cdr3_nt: TGTGCCAGTTCCAGCCTCCCGGGGATCCAAGAGACCCAGTACTTC; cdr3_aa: CASSSLPGIQETQYF
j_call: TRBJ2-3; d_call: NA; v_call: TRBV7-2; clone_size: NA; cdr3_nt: TGTGCCAGCAGCGATTTAGGGGGGGCCACAGATACGCAGTATTTT; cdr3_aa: CASSDLGGATDTQYF
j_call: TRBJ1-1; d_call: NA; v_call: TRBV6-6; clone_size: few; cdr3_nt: TGTGCCAGTTTTCTTCGTGTATCAGCCATCTCCATCATGAACACTGAAGCTTTCTTT; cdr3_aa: CASFLRVSAISIMNTEAFF